Sequencing of this T cell receptor (beta chain) was carried out in a study of response to subunit inactivated influenza vaccine. General study findings and limits: Authors suggested that a seasonal influenza vaccination recruits few new T cells each time.

In regard to this clonotype: Its antigen is currently unknown.

CDR3 size: 13 residues. Trimming took off 6 bases at V and 2 bases at J, with 11 bases between the two ends. Germline assignment: CDR1 MDHEN and CDR2 SYDVKM. A single record per CDR3 protein comes from TCRdb applying MiXCR to the RT-PCR reads. The sample has more than 700,000 distinct CDR3 sequences; around 20% are singletons. This sequence joins TRBV28 and TRBJ2-7, with D tentatively TRBD2 (6 bases). The origin of this receptor is a man aged 50-59 years who received an inactivated influenza vaccine. The sample was PBMCs from blood, taken 4 to 6 days after vaccination. CDR3 region: CASRGGIPYEQYF. In DNA form, the CDR3 reads TGTGCCAGCAGGGGCGGGATACCCTACGAGCAGTACTTC. The full variable domain, in which reference TRBV28 and TRBJ2-7 provide the parts outside the CDR3, is DVKVTQSSRYLVKRTGEKVFLECVQDMDHENMFWYRQDPGLGLRLIYFSYDVKMKEKGDIPEGYSVSREKKERFSLILESASTNQTSMYLCASRGGIPYEQYFGPGTRLTVT.